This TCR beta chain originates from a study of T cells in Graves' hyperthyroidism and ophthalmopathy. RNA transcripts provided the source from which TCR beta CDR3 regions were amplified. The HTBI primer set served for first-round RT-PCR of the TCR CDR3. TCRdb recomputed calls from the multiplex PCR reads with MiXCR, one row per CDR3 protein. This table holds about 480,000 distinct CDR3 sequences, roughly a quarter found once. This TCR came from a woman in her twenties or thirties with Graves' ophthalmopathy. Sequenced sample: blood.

CDR3 amino acids: CAWSVSDRVGGYTF. CDR3 nucleotide sequence: TGTGCCTGGAGTGTCTCCGACAGGGTTGGAGGCTACACCTTC. The chain has TRBV30 and TRBJ1-2; 7 nucleotides match TRBD1. The V gene end was trimmed by 0 bases and the J gene end by 8 bases; junction bases not matched to a gene: 9. The CDR3 totals 14 residues. CDR1 GTSNPN and CDR2 SVGIG come from the germline V gene (reference sequence).